A selection of T cell receptor beta chains follows, all from one sample in a study of naive and memory T cell subsets. TCRdb re-called the UMI-ligation and nested PCR reads with MiXCR, one entry per CDR3 protein. Among under 150,000 distinct CDR3 sequences listed, approximately 18% were seen once. Sequenced input: naive CD8+ T cells from blood. The receptors originated from a human donor in good health. The CDR3 runs from the conserved cysteine through the conserved F or W. D genes are given only for firm matches. Only some rows state a clone size, as once, few, many or a class for expanded clones.

12,TRBV12-3/TRBV12-4,few,.,TRBJ1-1,CASSFYRVQAFF,TGTGCCAGCAGTTTCTACAGGGTACAAGCTTTCTTT
16,TRBV7-8,.,TRBD2,TRBJ2-1,CASSPHTGRGYNEQFF,TGTGCCAGCAGCCCCCACACCGGGAGGGGTTACAATGAGCAGTTCTTC
11,TRBV25-1,.,.,TRBJ2-1,CASRGENEQFF,TGTGCCAGCAGGGGGGAGAATGAGCAGTTCTTC
16,TRBV7-2,few,.,TRBJ2-5,CASSLVGWGRGETQYF,TGTGCCAGCAGCTTAGTCGGTTGGGGGCGCGGGGAGACCCAGTACTTC
11,TRBV27,.,.,TRBJ1-1,CASFLGPEAFF,TGTGCCAGTTTTCTTGGCCCTGAAGCTTTCTTT
20,TRBV7-3,.,TRBD2,TRBJ2-2,CASSFAPQASGIPPAGELFF,TGTGCCAGCAGCTTCGCACCCCAGGCAAGCGGGATCCCCCCAGCCGGGGAGCTGTTTTTT
13,TRBV12-3/TRBV12-4,few,.,TRBJ2-3,CASSFTGLDTQYF,TGTGCCAGCAGTTTCACAGGGTTGGATACGCAGTATTTT
16,TRBV20-1,.,.,TRBJ2-7,CSARGDGGGVKDEQYF,TGCAGTGCTAGAGGGGATGGGGGGGGCGTGAAAGACGAGCAGTACTTC
15,TRBV7-9,few,.,TRBJ2-7,CASSLVGGVKSEQYF,TGTGCCAGCAGCTTAGTAGGGGGTGTGAAAAGCGAGCAGTACTTC
18,TRBV5-4,.,TRBD2,TRBJ2-2,CASSLPTGSGRRAGELFF,TGTGCCAGCAGCTTGCCTACGGGTAGCGGGAGGAGAGCCGGGGAGCTGTTTTTT
14,TRBV27,.,TRBD1,TRBJ2-7,CASRTTGQLREQYF,TGTGCCAGCAGAACGACGGGACAGCTACGAGAGCAGTACTTC
16,TRBV7-9,.,TRBD1,TRBJ1-4,CASSPPWGQGNEKLFF,TGTGCCAGCAGCCCACCCTGGGGACAGGGTAATGAAAAACTGTTTTTT